A selection of T cell receptor beta chains follows, all from one sample in a study of T cell changes during pregnancy in multiple sclerosis. Sequencing used immunoSEQ multiplex PCR; TCRdb keeps in-frame clones, though not all of them. Here the sample spans around 74,000 clones, 88% being singletons. The source material was peripheral blood, sampled before pregnancy. These receptors all stem from a female donor with multiple sclerosis, enrolled in a pregnancy study. Both conserved end residues are part of each CDR3. The D gene is left open where the match is weak. Only part of the rows carry a size: once, few, many, or a class if the clone is expanded.

NA | TRBD2 | TRBJ2-1 | TRBV10-3 | CAISGTSGTLYNEQFF | TGTGCCATCAGTGGGACTAGCGGAACCTTATACAATGAGCAGTTCTTC
NA | TRBD1 | TRBJ2-5 | TRBV29-1 | CSTTGEGGQETQYF | TGCAGCACGACAGGGGAAGGTGGGCAAGAGACCCAGTACTTC
NA | TRBD1 | TRBJ1-1 | TRBV9 | CASSVSGQLNTEAFF | TGTGCCAGCAGCGTGTCGGGACAGCTGAACACTGAAGCTTTCTTT
NA | TRBD1 | TRBJ1-2 | TRBV6-4 | CASSDSGTGGGYTF | TGTGCCAGCAGTGACTCCGGGACAGGGGGCGGCTACACCTTC
NA | TRBD1 | TRBJ1-2 | TRBV7-8 | CASSLTTGQVWDNTF | TGTGCCAGCAGCTTAACGACAGGGCAAGTCTGGGATAACACCTTC
once | TRBD2 | TRBJ2-2 | TRBV19 | CASSIFTGGIGELFF | TGTGCCAGTAGTATTTTTACGGGAGGAATCGGGGAGCTGTTTTTT
once | TRBD1 | TRBJ1-2 | TRBV6-5 | CASRIEQGARGYTF | TGTGCCAGCAGAATTGAACAGGGGGCACGCGGCTACACCTTC
once | NA | TRBJ1-1 | TRBV5-1 | CASSLEPGMNTEAFF | TGCGCCAGCAGCTTGGAGCCGGGGATGAACACTGAAGCTTTCTTT
NA | TRBD1 | TRBJ1-4 | TRBV27 | CASTRYGQGNEKLFF | TGTGCCAGCACCCGTTATGGACAGGGGAATGAAAAACTGTTTTTT
NA | NA | TRBJ2-7 | TRBV11-2 | CASSFQATVGYEQYF | TGTGCCAGCAGCTTCCAGGCCACGGTCGGCTACGAGCAGTACTTC
NA | TRBD1 | TRBJ2-2 | TRBV5-6 | CASSFAGTVTGELFF | TGTGCCAGCAGCTTCGCCGGGACAGTCACCGGGGAGCTGTTTTTT
once | NA | TRBJ2-6 | TRBV7-9 | CASSPPGAGANVLTF | TGTGCCAGCAGCCCCCCCGGGGCTGGGGCCAACGTCCTGACTTTC
NA | NA | TRBJ2-7 | TRBV6-5 | CASSTPYEQYF | TGTGCCAGCAGCACACCCTACGAGCAGTACTTC
NA | NA | TRBJ1-5 | TRBV21-1 | CASSKDGGQGWQPQHF | TGTGCCAGCAGCAAAGATGGGGGACAGGGATGGCAGCCCCAGCATTTT
NA | NA | TRBJ1-3 | TRBV6-1 | CASSVFGIGNTIYF | TGTGCCAGCAGTGTTTTCGGGATCGGAAACACCATATATTTT
once | NA | TRBJ1-1 | TRBV28 | CASKSPGMNTEAFF | TGTGCCAGTAAAAGTCCGGGAATGAACACTGAAGCTTTCTTT
NA | NA | TRBJ2-7 | TRBV19 | CASSIAGSREQYF | TGTGCCAGTAGTATTGCGGGTAGCCGCGAGCAGTACTTC
NA | TRBD1 | TRBJ1-1 | TRBV7-9 | CASSPTSRGPGTEAFF | TGTGCCAGCAGCCCCACTTCGAGGGGGCCGGGCACTGAAGCTTTCTTT
NA | TRBD1 | TRBJ1-5 | TRBV30 | CAWGRTGDQPQHF | TGTGCCTGGGGAAGGACAGGGGATCAGCCCCAGCATTTT
NA | TRBD1 | TRBJ1-3 | TRBV19 | CASSIRQGQGNTIYF | TGTGCCAGTAGTATCCGACAGGGACAGGGAAACACCATATATTTT
NA | TRBD2 | TRBJ2-3 | TRBV6-6 | CASKKTGTSVGDTQYF | TGTGCCAGCAAAAAAACCGGGACTAGTGTCGGAGATACGCAGTATTTT
few | TRBD2 | TRBJ2-1 | TRBV14 | CASSKRGGYNEQFF | TGTGCCAGCAGCAAGCGGGGGGGCTACAATGAGCAGTTCTTC
NA | NA | TRBJ1-4 | TRBV4-3 | CASSQDLMRDHAANEKLFF | TGCGCCAGCAGCCAAGATTTAATGCGGGATCACGCAGCTAATGAAAAACTGTTTTTT
NA | TRBD1 | TRBJ1-2 | TRBV18 | CASSPKEGGLGQGGHEGYTF | TGTGCCAGCTCACCAAAAGAGGGGGGCCTGGGACAGGGCGGTCACGAAGGCTACACCTTC
NA | NA | TRBJ1-2 | TRBV6-5 | CASSGLLGYTF | TGTGCCAGTTCCGGACTCCTAGGCTACACCTTC
NA | NA | TRBJ1-2 | TRBV7-2 | CASSYSASHDYGYTF | TGTGCCAGCAGCTATTCCGCTAGTCATGACTATGGCTACACCTTC
NA | NA | TRBJ1-2 | TRBV4-2 | CASSQDGGNAWGYTF | TGTGCCAGCAGCCAAGATGGGGGGAACGCGTGGGGCTACACCTTC
few | NA | TRBJ1-4 | TRBV6-1 | CASSDTQTRGEKLFF | TGTGCCAGCAGTGACACCCAGACCAGGGGTGAAAAACTGTTTTTT
once | TRBD2 | TRBJ2-5 | TRBV9 | CASSVRTSGRETQYF | TGTGCCAGCAGCGTGCGGACTAGCGGGAGAGAGACCCAGTACTTC
NA | NA | TRBJ2-3 | TRBV5-6 | CASSLIASTDTQYF | TGTGCCAGCAGCTTGATCGCGAGCACAGATACGCAGTATTTT
NA | NA | TRBJ1-2 | TRBV6-1 | CASNPAPAIRVDTF | TGTGCCAGCAACCCCGCGCCGGCCATCAGGGTCGACACCTTC
NA | TRBD1 | TRBJ1-1 | TRBV4-2 | CASSQEQGALGTEAFF | TGTGCCAGCAGCCAAGAACAGGGGGCGTTGGGCACTGAAGCTTTCTTT
NA | NA | TRBJ1-2 | TRBV4-1 | CASSPLGGVGMSYGYTF | TGCGCCAGCAGCCCCTTGGGGGGAGTGGGCATGAGTTATGGCTACACCTTC
NA | TRBD2 | TRBJ2-3 | TRBV6-4 | CASSDGGGAGDTQYF | TGTGCCAGCAGTGACGGCGGGGGTGCCGGGGATACGCAGTATTTT
once | NA | TRBJ1-2 | TRBV16 | CASSQLGQGHWIYGYTF | TGTGCCAGCAGCCAATTAGGCCAGGGCCATTGGATCTATGGCTACACCTTC
NA | NA | TRBJ1-5 | TRBV6-6 | CASRDINQPQHF | TGTGCCAGCAGGGACATCAATCAGCCCCAGCATTTT
NA | NA | TRBJ1-3 | TRBV2 | CARSTGDSGNTIYF | TGTGCCAGATCGACAGGCGACTCTGGAAACACCATATATTTT
NA | TRBD2 | TRBJ2-1 | TRBV5-6 | CASSLETSGLSYNEQFF | TGTGCCAGCAGCTTGGAGACTAGCGGGCTCTCCTACAATGAGCAGTTCTTC
NA | NA | TRBJ1-5 | TRBV19 | CASSIKSGGNQPQHF | TGTGCCAGTAGTATCAAGTCAGGGGGCAATCAGCCCCAGCATTTT
NA | NA | TRBJ1-1 | TRBV5-1 | CASSGKGEVVNTEAFF | TGCGCCAGCAGCGGGAAAGGGGAAGTGGTGAACACTGAAGCTTTCTTT
NA | TRBD2 | TRBJ2-3 | TRBV30 | CAWSDIPGLVADTQYF | TGTGCCTGGAGTGATATCCCGGGACTAGTGGCAGATACGCAGTATTTT
NA | NA | TRBJ2-2 | TRBV28 | CASRETVSGELFF | TGTGCCAGCAGGGAGACAGTTAGCGGGGAGCTGTTTTTT
NA | TRBD1 | TRBJ2-7 | TRBV4-1 | CASSQERTGSYEQYF | TGCGCCAGCAGCCAAGAACGGACAGGGTCCTACGAGCAGTACTTC
NA | TRBD2 | TRBJ2-1 | TRBV7-3 | CASSLTGTSGGGEQFF | TGTGCCAGCAGCTTAACCGGGACTAGCGGGGGGGGTGAGCAGTTCTTC
once | NA | TRBJ2-1 | TRBV7-9 | CASGQVNEQFF | TGTGCCAGCGGACAAGTGAATGAGCAGTTCTTC
NA | TRBD1 | TRBJ1-1 | TRBV25-1 | CASTSPGTGGGEAFF | TGTGCCAGCACATCTCCCGGGACAGGGGGCGGCGAAGCTTTCTTT
NA | NA | TRBJ1-1 | TRBV7-2 | CASSTTGNTEAFF | TGTGCCAGCAGCACCACAGGGAACACTGAAGCTTTCTTT
NA | NA | TRBJ1-4 | TRBV30 | CAWSSTTNEKLFF | TGTGCCTGGAGTTCTACAACTAATGAAAAACTGTTTTTT
once | TRBD2 | TRBJ2-5 | TRBV5-1 | CASTLLAQETQYF | TGCGCCAGCACGTTACTAGCGCAAGAGACCCAGTACTTC